This T cell receptor beta chain was recorded in a study of tumor and adjacent non-tumor tissue in lung cancer (dated by TCRdb to 2016 to 2018). Background for the entire study: Of the cohort, about 11 patients had adenocarcinoma, 2 had squamous cell carcinoma and 1 had small cell lung cancer. The approximately 15 patients were aged about 31 to 80 years, included around 10 men and 5 women, and had TNM stage I to III disease. A total of roughly 130,000,000 productive TCRbeta reads were generated by sequencing, corresponding to an average of about 4.17 million reads per sample. TCRbeta CDR3 sequencing was performed on more than 25 paired specimens, with one tumor sample and one normal lung sample collected per patient. Using bulk TCRbeta repertoires from over twelve lung cancer patients, the study set lung tumor tissue side by side with matched distant non-tumor lung tissue.

Germline trimming amounts to 7 bases on V and 7 bases on J, with 14 as the count of junction bases outside the gene matches. The germline V gene (reference sequence) supplies CDR1 SGHNT and CDR2 YYREEE. Reading from cysteine to phenylalanine, the CDR3 counts 15 amino acids. Of all the DNA, just the CDR3 is kept, 45 bases in frame from base 1. The library was produced with multiplex PCR. TCRdb names Illumina HiSeq 2500 as the instrument used. Following protocols modified from ARM-PCR, the researchers constructed TCRbeta libraries through three rounds of nested PCR with primers (Table S4). Before sequencing, PCR products of 200-500 bp were excised from the gel and purified with the QIAquick gel extraction kit. For the original study's pipeline: Trimmomatic was used to clean the reads, FLASH was used to merge the reads into complete CDR3 sequences, and MiTCR was used to assign the reads to V(D)J germline segments. VDJtools was used to compute clonal diversity as the inverse Simpson's index. In-frame sequences without a premature stop codon were defined as productive reads. TCRdb's own reprocessing of the public reads used fastp at Q25 and MiXCR and kept productive beta chains. Duplicate CDR3 protein sequences are folded into a single record with the most common DNA and genes. The V and J calls were determined by TCRdb, not by the authors. This sample is represented by 55,000 to 70,000 distinct CDR3 sequences; about 61% of them were singletons. Clones ranked in the top ten supply over 20% of the sample.

The study at large found these results: The sequencing platform is not named in the methods, and unique molecular identifiers are not mentioned. A significantly larger cumulative share of the repertoire was made up by the top 100 clones in normal lung than in tumor tissue. Only approximately 16 patients were included in the cohort, and the need for larger samples and more detailed clinical data was noted by the authors. Significantly higher TCR diversity (inverse Simpson) was observed in tumor tissue than in normal lung tissue (around 450 vs 150, P = 0.0075, Mann-Whitney U test). Peripheral blood was not sequenced, so blood TCRbeta repertoires were not examined in the lung cancer patients of the study. TCR diversity was significantly higher in younger patients, and greater tumor TCR diversity was associated with shorter overall survival and shorter disease-free survival.

Bulk unsorted tissue served as the source for RNA extraction, and RNA quality was assessed using a NanoDrop ND-1000 and an Agilent 2100. Donors were newly diagnosed lung cancer patients admitted for thoracic surgery in China between August and November 2014, without prior chemotherapy. Anyone who had undergone radiotherapy or chemotherapy before, or who had another cancer at the same time, was left out of the study. Surgical tissue pieces of 1-2 cm3 were preserved in RNAlater solution and stored at -80 °C until use. Worth noting for this clonotype: The target of this receptor is not known. There are no base qualities to consult, and no much larger clone falls within one base.

The specimen was lung tumor tissue. The receptor chain draws on TRBV5-4 and TRBJ2-7; 10 central bases correspond to TRBD1. The clonotype originates from a man over 45 with non-small cell lung cancer. The bases read TGTGCCAGCTCCCCCCGACAGGGGGCGTATAATGAGCAGTACTTC. Translation gives CASSPRQGAYNEQYF.